This is a list of T cell receptor beta chains from one sample in a study of OX40 agonist ivuxolimab in advanced cancers. Sequenced by immunoSEQ multiplex PCR; TCRdb stores in-frame clones only, minus some. Of roughly 50,000 clones listed, around 80% were seen once; the top ten hold roughly 3.9%. Specimen: CD4+ or CD8+ T cells sorted from blood, collected in a trial of the OX40 agonist ivuxolimab. Receptors were obtained from an adult with an advanced solid tumor such as melanoma, head and neck, liver or kidney cancer. CDR3s leave out the opening cysteine and the closing phenylalanine or tryptophan.

V,J,CDR3
TRBV5-1,TRBJ2-7,ASSLDRTGGDEQY
TRBV2,TRBJ1-2,ASSGLQGANYGYT
TRBV10-3,TRBJ2-7,AISREGRGEQY
TRBV2,TRBJ2-2,ASVLDREVTGELF
TRBV27,TRBJ2-1,ASKRRGAGEQF
TRBV7-2,TRBJ1-4,ASSSRQSNEKLF
TRBV6-1,TRBJ2-3,ASSVARTDTQY
TRBV6-1,TRBJ2-5,ASSVFQETQY
TRBV18,TRBJ2-4,ASSPGGGDTKY
TRBV5-4,TRBJ1-2,ASSLVGQGGYGYT
TRBV27,TRBJ2-7,ASSFNSVSYEQY
TRBV7-2,TRBJ2-5,ASSFSPLKETQY
TRBV28,TRBJ2-3,ASSWGAVTDTQY
TRBV27,TRBJ1-1,ASRTRTEAF
TRBV5-1,TRBJ1-5,ASSLEGRGAPQH
TRBV29-1,TRBJ2-7,SVSDHPYEQY
TRBV5-4,TRBJ2-1,ASSLGLAGAGEQF
TRBV5-8,TRBJ1-4,ASSLLTGGRGELF
TRBV19,TRBJ2-6,ASSILPGLGANVLT
TRBV19,TRBJ2-3,ASKWQGIGTDTQY
TRBV5-1,TRBJ2-1,ASSFGGGSYNEQF
TRBV6-5,TRBJ1-2,ASSQRDGYGYT
TRBV11-3,TRBJ1-3,ASSFSGLSGNTIY
TRBV4-1,TRBJ2-3,ASSLTWLADTQY
TRBV7-6,TRBJ1-5,ASSQTQGVGQPQH
TRBV5-4,TRBJ2-3,ASSLAGTGNTDTQY